Following are 6 T cell receptor beta chains from one sample sequenced in a study of blood T cell repertoires in COVID-19. Sequencing was performed with immunoSEQ multiplex PCR; in TCRdb, only in-frame clones are kept and a portion is missing. The sample consists of about 81,000 clones, under 85% of them appearing once. What was sequenced was peripheral blood. All receptors come from a human donor in a cohort sampled during active COVID-19.

This chain links TRBV12-3 or TRBV12-4 with TRBJ1-1, with 7 bases aligning to TRBD1. V dropped 5 bases and J dropped 4; count of bases not matched to a gene: 4. The CDR3 is 13 residues long. CDR3 coding DNA: TGTGCCAGCAGTAGGGGGCTTAGCACTGAAGCTTTCTTT. This translates into CASSRGLSTEAFF.

The V and J genes are TRBV2 and TRBJ2-6; D is unresolved. This CDR3 spans 15 amino acids. Trimming left V 4 bases short and J 0 bases short, with 7 bases between. Germline V gene data show CDR1 as SNHLY and CDR2 as FYNNEI. Here the CDR3 reads CASSAYSSGANVLTF. CDR3 sequence (DNA): TGTGCCAGCAGTGCTTACAGCTCTGGGGCCAACGTCCTGACTTTC. Filled out from reference TRBV2 and TRBJ2-6, the complete variable domain reads EPEVTQTPSHQVTQMGQEVILRCVPISNHLYFYWYRQILGQKVEFLVSFYNNEISEKSEIFDDQFSVERPDGSNFTLKIRSTKLEDSAMYFCASSAYSSGANVLTFGAGSRLTVL.

CDR3 region: CASSQGIAYGYTF. CDR3 coding DNA: TGTGCCAGCAGCCAAGGGATAGCCTATGGCTACACCTTC. This chain links TRBV3-1 (or the pseudogene TRBV3-2) with TRBJ1-2; D remains ambiguous. V was shortened by 1 base and J by 4 bases, with 7 bases between the two germline ends. CDR1 and CDR2 from the germline V gene are LGHDT and YNNKEL (reference sequence). The CDR3 contains 13 residues.

This clone has just a few counts. V and J are TRBV9 and TRBJ1-6; possible D gene TRBD1, 6 bases. There are 13 residues in the CDR3. V lost 3 bases to trimming and J lost 9 bases, with 10 bases between them. Germline lookup yields CDR1 SGDLS and CDR2 YYNGEE. CDR3 sequence: CASSGTVSSPLHF. CDR3 coding DNA: TGTGCCAGCAGCGGGACAGTTAGTTCACCCCTCCACTTT. Supplemented by reference TRBV9 and TRBJ1-6, the full variable domain reads DSGVTQTPKHLITATGQRVTLRCSPRSGDLSVYWYQQSLDQGLQFLIQYYNGEERAKGNILERFSAQQFPDLHSELNLSSLELGDSALYFCASSGTVSSPLHFGNGTRLTVT.

The chain carries TRBV9 and TRBJ2-7; 7 positions agree with TRBD1. The germline CDR1 and CDR2 sequences are SGDLS and YYNGEE. Trimming cost V 2 bases and J 1 base; bases outside gene matches: 3. The CDR3 is 14 residues long. CDR3 nucleotides: TGTGCCAGCAGCGTGGACAGGCTTTCCTACGAGCAGTACTTC. Protein sequence: CASSVDRLSYEQYF.

V is TRBV7-9 and J is TRBJ1-2, with 9 bases lining up with TRBD1. The CDR3 consists of 14 residues. The germline gives CDR1 SEHNR, CDR2 FQNEAQ (reference sequence). V was clipped by 5 bases and J by 8 bases; unmatched bases: 9. As DNA, the CDR3 is TGTGCCAGCAGCCCGGGACAGGGACCGTGGGGCTACACCTTC. Translating it yields CASSPGQGPWGYTF.